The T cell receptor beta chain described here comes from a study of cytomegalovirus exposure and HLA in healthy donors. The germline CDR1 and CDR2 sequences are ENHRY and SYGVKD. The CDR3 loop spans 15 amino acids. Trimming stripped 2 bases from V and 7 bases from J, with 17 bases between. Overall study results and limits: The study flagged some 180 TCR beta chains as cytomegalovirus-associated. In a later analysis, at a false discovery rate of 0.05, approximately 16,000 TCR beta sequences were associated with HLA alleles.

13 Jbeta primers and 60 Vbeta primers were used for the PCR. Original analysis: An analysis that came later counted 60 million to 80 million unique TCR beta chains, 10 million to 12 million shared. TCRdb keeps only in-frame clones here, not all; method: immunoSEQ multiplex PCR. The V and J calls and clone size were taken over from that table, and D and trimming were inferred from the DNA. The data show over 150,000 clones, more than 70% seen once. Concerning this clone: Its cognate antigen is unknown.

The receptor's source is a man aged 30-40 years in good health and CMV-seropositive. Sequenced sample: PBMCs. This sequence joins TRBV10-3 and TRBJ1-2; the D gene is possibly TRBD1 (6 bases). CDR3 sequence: CAISERQGLVGGYTF. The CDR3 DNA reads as TGTGCCATCAGTGAGAGGCAGGGGCTGGTCGGTGGCTACACCTTC.